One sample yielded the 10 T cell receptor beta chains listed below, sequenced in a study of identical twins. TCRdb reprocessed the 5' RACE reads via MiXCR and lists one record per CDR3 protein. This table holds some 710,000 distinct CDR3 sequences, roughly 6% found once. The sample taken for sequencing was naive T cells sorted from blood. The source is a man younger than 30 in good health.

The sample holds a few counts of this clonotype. CDR3 in amino acids: CASSLGGIYTEAFF. The CDR3 nucleotides read TGTGCCAGCAGTTTAGGAGGGATTTACACTGAAGCTTTCTTT. This chain links TRBV12-3 or TRBV12-4 with TRBJ1-1; D not resolved. V was shortened by 1 base and J by 3 bases, with 9 bases between the two germline ends. CDR3 size: 14 residues.

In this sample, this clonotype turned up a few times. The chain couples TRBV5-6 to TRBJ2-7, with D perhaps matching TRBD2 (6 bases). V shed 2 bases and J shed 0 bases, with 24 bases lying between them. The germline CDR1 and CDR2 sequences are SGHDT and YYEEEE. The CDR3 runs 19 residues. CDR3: CASSFGGHTGTSISYEQYV. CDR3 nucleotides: TGTGCCAGCAGCTTCGGCGGACATACCGGGACTTCAATCTCCTACGAGCAGTACGTC.

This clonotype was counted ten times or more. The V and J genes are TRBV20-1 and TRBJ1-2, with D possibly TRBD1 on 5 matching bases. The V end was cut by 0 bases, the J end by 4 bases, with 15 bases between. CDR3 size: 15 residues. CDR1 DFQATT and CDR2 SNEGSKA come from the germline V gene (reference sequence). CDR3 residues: CSARDPHRKIYGYTF. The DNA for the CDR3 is TGCAGTGCTAGAGACCCCCACAGGAAAATCTATGGCTACACCTTC.

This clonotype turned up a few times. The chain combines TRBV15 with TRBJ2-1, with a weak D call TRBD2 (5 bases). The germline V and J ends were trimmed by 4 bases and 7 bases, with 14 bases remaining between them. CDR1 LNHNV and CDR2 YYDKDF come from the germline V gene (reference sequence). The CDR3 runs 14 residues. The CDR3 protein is CATSIRGPPNEQFF. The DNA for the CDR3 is TGTGCCACCAGCATCAGAGGGCCCCCGAATGAGCAGTTCTTC.

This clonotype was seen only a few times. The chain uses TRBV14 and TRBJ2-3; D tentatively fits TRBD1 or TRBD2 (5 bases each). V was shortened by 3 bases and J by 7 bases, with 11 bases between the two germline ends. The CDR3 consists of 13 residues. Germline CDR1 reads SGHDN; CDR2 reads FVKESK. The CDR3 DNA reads TGTGCCAGCAGCCATTCAGGGAGAAATACGCAGTATTTT. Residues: CASSHSGRNTQYF.

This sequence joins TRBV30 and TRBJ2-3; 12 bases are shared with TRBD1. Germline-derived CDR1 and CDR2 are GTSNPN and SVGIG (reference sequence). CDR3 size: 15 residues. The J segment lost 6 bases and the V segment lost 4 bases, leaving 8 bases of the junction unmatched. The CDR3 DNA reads TGTGCCTGGACTCCGGGACAGGGGGCAGTGGATACGCAGTATTTT. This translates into CAWTPGQGAVDTQYF.

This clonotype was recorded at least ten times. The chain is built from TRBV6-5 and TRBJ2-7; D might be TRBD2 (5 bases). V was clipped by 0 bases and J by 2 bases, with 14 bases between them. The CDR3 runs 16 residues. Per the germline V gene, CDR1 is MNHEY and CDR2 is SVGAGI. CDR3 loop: CASSYSTSSGTYEQYF. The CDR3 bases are TGTGCCAGCAGTTACTCGACATCAAGCGGCACCTACGAGCAGTACTTC.

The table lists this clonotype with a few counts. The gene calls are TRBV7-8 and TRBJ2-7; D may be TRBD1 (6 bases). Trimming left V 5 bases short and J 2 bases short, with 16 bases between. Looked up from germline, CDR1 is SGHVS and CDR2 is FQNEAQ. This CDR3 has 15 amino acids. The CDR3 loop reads CASSPTYRAAYEQYF. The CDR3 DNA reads TGTGCCAGCAGCCCAACGTACAGGGCCGCCTACGAGCAGTACTTC. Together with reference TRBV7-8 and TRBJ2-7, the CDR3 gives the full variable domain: GAGVSQSPRYKVAKRGQDVALRCDPISGHVSLFWYQQALGQGPEFLTYFQNEAQLDKSGLPSDRFFAERPEGSVSTLKIQRTQQEDSAVYLCASSPTYRAAYEQYFGPGTRLTVT.

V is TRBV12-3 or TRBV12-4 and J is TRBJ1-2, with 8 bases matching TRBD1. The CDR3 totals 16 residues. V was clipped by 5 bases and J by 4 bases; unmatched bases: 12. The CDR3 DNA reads TGTGCCAGCAGTCTCGACAGGGGCGGTACCGCCTATGGCTACACCTTC. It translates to CASSLDRGGTAYGYTF.

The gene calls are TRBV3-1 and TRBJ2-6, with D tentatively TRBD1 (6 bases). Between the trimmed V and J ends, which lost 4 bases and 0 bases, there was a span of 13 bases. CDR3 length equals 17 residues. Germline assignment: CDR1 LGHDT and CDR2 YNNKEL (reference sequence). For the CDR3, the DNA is TGTGCCAGCAGCCCCACGAACAGGGACTCTGGGGCCAACGTCCTGACTTTC. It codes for CASSPTNRDSGANVLTF.